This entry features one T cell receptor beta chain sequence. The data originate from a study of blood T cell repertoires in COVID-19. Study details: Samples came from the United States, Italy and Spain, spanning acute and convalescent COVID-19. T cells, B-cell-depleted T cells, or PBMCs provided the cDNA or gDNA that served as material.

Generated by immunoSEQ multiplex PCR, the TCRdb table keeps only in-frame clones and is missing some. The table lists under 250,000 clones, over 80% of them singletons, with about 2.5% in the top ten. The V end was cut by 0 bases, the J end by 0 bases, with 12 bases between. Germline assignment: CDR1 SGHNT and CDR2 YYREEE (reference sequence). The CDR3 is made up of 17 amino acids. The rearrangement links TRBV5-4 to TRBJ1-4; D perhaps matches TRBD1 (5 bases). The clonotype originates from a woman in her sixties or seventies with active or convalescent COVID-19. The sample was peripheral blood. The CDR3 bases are TGTGCCAGCAGCTTGGGGGGCCAGGGCTCAACTAATGAAAAACTGTTTTTT. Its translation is CASSLGGQGSTNEKLFF.